This record looks at one T cell receptor (beta chain) sequence and its context. Trimming removed 3 bases from V and 5 bases from J, with 8 bases in between. CDR3 size: 12 residues. The source of the sample is a study of blood T cell repertoires in COVID-19. The overall study: Acute and convalescent COVID-19 specimens originated in the United States, Italy and Spain. PBMCs, B-cell-depleted T cells, or T cells provided the cDNA or gDNA that made up the material.

Authors' data handling: Amplification with reference gene primers provided the estimates of nucleated cell counts. The repertoire was sequenced with immunoSEQ multiplex PCR; TCRdb's copy has only in-frame clones and lacks some. V and J calls and clone size are given by that table; D and trimming were obtained from the DNA. Altogether 450,000 or so clones are present, approximately 91% being singletons, with the ten largest covering roughly 1.6%. The specimen sequenced was peripheral blood. The genes are TRBV12-3 or TRBV12-4 and TRBJ2-7; D may be TRBD1 (5 bases). This receptor was obtained from a woman aged 40 to 50 with COVID-19, enrolled during active disease. This CDR3 is CASSFLGHEQYF. DNA for the CDR3: TGTGCCAGCAGTTTCTTGGGGCACGAGCAGTACTTC.